Detailed here is one T cell receptor beta chain. The antigen remains unidentified. Following RNA extraction, reverse transcription yielded cDNA that acted as the sequencing template. Assay: immunoSEQ multiplex PCR; the TCRdb copy retains only in-frame clones and omits some. Of 13,000 to 15,000 clones listed, over 50% were seen once; the top ten hold around 4.2%. CD4+ cells obtained from roughly 5 patients were subjected to sorting into CD25+CD127- cells. This sample was taken from a study of CD8+ T cells in alopecia areata. Study-wide findings and caveats: Lesional scalp, especially alopecia totalis/universalis, showed higher clonality than normal scalp.

The germline CDR1 and CDR2 sequences are MNHEY and SMNVEV (reference sequence). V dropped 4 bases and J dropped 0 bases, with 11 bases sitting between them. The CDR3 consists of 15 residues. The material sequenced was CD4+ Tregs sorted from blood. The receptor's source is a human donor with alopecia areata. V and J are TRBV27 and TRBJ2-3; D unclear. For the CDR3, the DNA is TGTGCCAGCAGTTCGGCTACCCTTAGCACAGATACGCAGTATTTT. Translated, it gives CASSSATLSTDTQYF.